The following is a TCR beta chain sequence with its context. Its antigen is as yet unknown. The data were obtained in a study of cytomegalovirus exposure and HLA in healthy donors. Study details: From donors who were HLA-typed, an early data release held about 85 million unique TCRs. General study results and limits: A previous analysis found most TCR beta V segments productive roughly 87% or roughly 30% of the time. Relative to equally common others, HLA-associated TCR beta chains showed greater clonal expansion in a later analysis.

Primers included in the PCR were 60 Vbeta and 13 Jbeta primers. Repertoires were generated with immunoSEQ multiplex PCR, while TCRdb's copy carries only in-frame clones and drops some. This sample's table reports under 200,000 clones. Looked up from germline, CDR1 is MDHEN and CDR2 is SYDVKM. Trimming cost V 4 bases and J 5 bases; bases outside gene matches: 7. The length of the CDR3 is 14 residues. What was sequenced was PBMCs. The chain combines TRBV28 with TRBJ2-5; 7 bases match TRBD2. The TCR sequence derives from a man younger than 40 in good health and CMV-seronegative. CDR3 loop: CASSYGGREETQYF. The CDR3 DNA reads TGTGCCAGCAGTTACGGGGGGAGGGAGGAGACCCAGTACTTC.